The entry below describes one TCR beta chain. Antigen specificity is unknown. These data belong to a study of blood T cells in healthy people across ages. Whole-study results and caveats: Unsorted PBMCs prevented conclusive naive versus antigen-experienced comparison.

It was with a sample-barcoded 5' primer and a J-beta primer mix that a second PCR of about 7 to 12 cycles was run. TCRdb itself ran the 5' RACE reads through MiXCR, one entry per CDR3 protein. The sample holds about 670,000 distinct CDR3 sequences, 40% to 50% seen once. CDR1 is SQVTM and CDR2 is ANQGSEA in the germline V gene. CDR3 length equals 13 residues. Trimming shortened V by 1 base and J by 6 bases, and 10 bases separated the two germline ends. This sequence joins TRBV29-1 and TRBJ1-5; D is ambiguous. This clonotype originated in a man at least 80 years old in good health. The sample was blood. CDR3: CSVEGGIGQPQHF. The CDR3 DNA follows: TGCAGCGTTGAAGGCGGGATAGGTCAGCCCCAGCATTTT.